Included here is one TCR beta chain sequence, with context. This entry is derived from a study of T cell changes during pregnancy in multiple sclerosis. This CDR3 contains 15 residues. Germline assignment: CDR1 SGDLS and CDR2 YYNGEE. Trimming took 4 bases from V and 0 from J, leaving 11 bases between them. Method: immunoSEQ multiplex PCR; TCRdb's copy keeps in-frame clones and lacks some. The data contain fewer than 55,000 clones, about 90% of them singletons. The TCR sequence derives from a female donor with multiple sclerosis, enrolled in a pregnancy study. Sequenced here: peripheral blood, sampled in the first trimester of pregnancy. The gene calls are TRBV9 and TRBJ2-1; no reliable D call. The CDR3, as DNA: TGTGCCAGCAGCCCGCAGGTTAGCTCCTACAATGAGCAGTTCTTC. It encodes CASSPQVSSYNEQFF.